A single sample is the source of the 2 T cell receptor beta chains below, sequenced in a study of metastatic and nonmetastatic thyroid tumors. No treatment of any kind had been given to any patient before thyroid surgery. TCRdb re-called clones via MiXCR from the PCR reads. The sample has almost 85,000 clones; around 12% are singletons. Input material: tumor tissue. The receptor set was obtained from a female donor with papillary thyroid cancer or a benign thyroid nodule (not recorded which). Some clones in this sample may be carry-over from other donors' samples.

This clone came up many times. The CDR3 spells CASSWAKGTGELFF. The CDR3 nucleotides are TGTGCCAGCAGTTGGGCAAAGGGGACCGGGGAGCTGTTTTTT. The V gene is TRBV2, the J gene TRBJ2-2, with D perhaps TRBD1 (5 bases). Trimming removed 5 bases at V and 5 bases at J, with 12 bases between. CDR3 length equals 14 residues. Germline CDR1 is SNHLY and CDR2 is FYNNEI.

Ten or more counts support this clone. V and J are TRBV28 and TRBJ1-5, with D tentatively TRBD1 (5 bases). The CDR3 length is 16 residues. Germline V gene data show CDR1 as MDHEN and CDR2 as SYDVKM. The V end was cut by 5 bases, the J end by 3 bases, with 17 bases between. CDR3 sequence (DNA): TGTGCCAGCAGTATTCAACTTAGGGGAGCCAATCAGCCCCAGCATTTT. This codes for CASSIQLRGANQPQHF.